This is a list of T cell receptor beta chains from one sample in a study of cytomegalovirus exposure and HLA in healthy donors. Sequenced by immunoSEQ multiplex PCR; TCRdb stores in-frame clones only, minus some. Seen here are some 160,000 clones, about 84% observed once, and the top ten hold nearly 3.5%. Material: PBMCs. The source of these receptors is a male donor in good health and CMV-seronegative. The CDR3 runs from the conserved cysteine through the conserved F or W. A D gene is named only where the DNA matches it firmly. Rows may omit the clone size; those that give it use once, few, many or a size class.

abundance: NA; j_gene: TRBJ2-7; d_gene: TRBD2; v_gene: TRBV7-2; CDR3aa: CASSLGTGGRTYEQYF; CDR3nt: TGTGCCAGCAGCTTGGGAACGGGGGGGAGGACCTACGAGCAGTACTTC
abundance: NA; j_gene: TRBJ1-1; d_gene: NA; v_gene: TRBV27; CDR3aa: CASSFQMNTEAFF; CDR3nt: TGTGCCAGCAGTTTCCAGATGAACACTGAAGCTTTCTTT
abundance: NA; j_gene: TRBJ2-5; d_gene: TRBD2; v_gene: TRBV27; CDR3aa: CASRSSGGYQETQYF; CDR3nt: TGTGCCAGCAGATCTAGCGGGGGGTACCAAGAGACCCAGTACTTC
abundance: NA; j_gene: TRBJ2-6; d_gene: NA; v_gene: TRBV2; CDR3aa: CASSETGWGANVLTF; CDR3nt: TGTGCCAGCAGCGAAACCGGGTGGGGGGCCAACGTCCTGACTTTC
abundance: NA; j_gene: TRBJ1-2; d_gene: NA; v_gene: TRBV5-4; CDR3aa: CASSLEGGRTF; CDR3nt: TGTGCCAGCAGCCTGGAGGGAGGCAGAACCTTC
abundance: few; j_gene: TRBJ2-6; d_gene: NA; v_gene: TRBV10-3; CDR3aa: CANRDSSGANVLTF; CDR3nt: TGTGCCAACCGAGACAGTTCTGGGGCCAACGTCCTGACTTTC
abundance: NA; j_gene: TRBJ1-5; d_gene: TRBD1; v_gene: TRBV15; CDR3aa: CATSRIIGTVNQPQHF; CDR3nt: TGTGCCACCAGCAGAATTATCGGGACAGTCAATCAGCCCCAGCATTTT
abundance: few; j_gene: TRBJ1-3; d_gene: NA; v_gene: TRBV6-1; CDR3aa: CASSADSLVGNTIYF; CDR3nt: TGTGCCAGCAGCGCGGACAGTCTTGTCGGAAACACCATATATTTT
abundance: NA; j_gene: TRBJ2-1; d_gene: NA; v_gene: TRBV7-7; CDR3aa: CASSARLGIYNEQFF; CDR3nt: TGTGCCAGCAGTGCTCGACTAGGTATTTACAATGAGCAGTTCTTC
abundance: NA; j_gene: TRBJ1-3; d_gene: TRBD1; v_gene: TRBV18; CDR3aa: CASSPGTGSIYF; CDR3nt: TGTGCCAGCTCACCCGGGACAGGGTCCATATATTTT
abundance: few; j_gene: TRBJ1-1; d_gene: NA; v_gene: TRBV19; CDR3aa: CASSIVTGINTEAFF; CDR3nt: TGTGCCAGTAGTATTGTCACAGGGATTAACACTGAAGCTTTCTTT
abundance: few; j_gene: TRBJ2-5; d_gene: TRBD2; v_gene: TRBV5-6; CDR3aa: CASSFQRGGVETQYF; CDR3nt: TGTGCCAGCAGCTTTCAGCGGGGGGGGGTAGAGACCCAGTACTTC
abundance: once; j_gene: TRBJ2-7; d_gene: NA; v_gene: TRBV5-4; CDR3aa: CASSLEGGEQYF; CDR3nt: TGTGCCAGCAGCTTGGAAGGGGGCGAGCAGTACTTC
abundance: once; j_gene: TRBJ1-1; d_gene: TRBD1; v_gene: TRBV6-5; CDR3aa: CASSRDRKNTEAFF; CDR3nt: TGTGCCAGCAGCCGGGACAGAAAGAACACTGAAGCTTTCTTT
abundance: NA; j_gene: TRBJ2-7; d_gene: TRBD2; v_gene: TRBV7-6; CDR3aa: CASSLQEGRAGYEQYF; CDR3nt: TGTGCCAGCAGCCTGCAAGAAGGGAGGGCCGGCTACGAGCAGTACTTC
abundance: NA; j_gene: TRBJ1-5; d_gene: NA; v_gene: TRBV28; CDR3aa: CASSPLGVGNQPQHF; CDR3nt: TGTGCCAGCTCGCCTTTAGGGGTAGGCAATCAGCCCCAGCATTTT
abundance: NA; j_gene: TRBJ2-7; d_gene: NA; v_gene: TRBV4-3; CDR3aa: CASSQGRLASYEQYF; CDR3nt: TGCGCCAGCAGCCAAGGACGGCTAGCGAGCTACGAGCAGTACTTC
abundance: NA; j_gene: TRBJ1-4; d_gene: TRBD1; v_gene: TRBV2; CDR3aa: CASSVGRGREKLFF; CDR3nt: TGTGCCAGCAGTGTCGGCAGGGGGCGGGAAAAACTGTTTTTT
abundance: NA; j_gene: TRBJ1-5; d_gene: TRBD1; v_gene: TRBV15; CDR3aa: CATSRDYWDSYQPQHF; CDR3nt: TGTGCCACCAGCAGAGATTATTGGGACAGCTATCAGCCCCAGCATTTT
abundance: NA; j_gene: TRBJ2-2; d_gene: NA; v_gene: TRBV4-3; CDR3aa: CASGGANTGELFF; CDR3nt: TGCGCCAGCGGCGGGGCTAACACCGGGGAGCTGTTTTTT
abundance: NA; j_gene: TRBJ2-3; d_gene: NA; v_gene: TRBV2; CDR3aa: CASKDADTDTQYF; CDR3nt: TGTGCCAGCAAGGATGCGGACACAGATACGCAGTATTTT
abundance: NA; j_gene: TRBJ1-5; d_gene: NA; v_gene: TRBV6-1; CDR3aa: CASSEQYSNQPQHF; CDR3nt: TGTGCCAGCAGTGAACAGTATAGCAATCAGCCCCAGCATTTT
abundance: NA; j_gene: TRBJ1-4; d_gene: NA; v_gene: TRBV19; CDR3aa: CASSGRTNEKLFF; CDR3nt: TGTGCCAGTAGCGGGAGAACTAATGAAAAACTGTTTTTT
abundance: NA; j_gene: TRBJ1-1; d_gene: NA; v_gene: TRBV4-3; CDR3aa: CASSRVGRSSEAFF; CDR3nt: TGCGCCAGCAGCCGAGTCGGTAGATCCTCAGAAGCTTTCTTT
abundance: NA; j_gene: TRBJ2-7; d_gene: NA; v_gene: TRBV7-9; CDR3aa: CASSLTEGLYEQYF; CDR3nt: TGTGCCAGCAGCTTAACCGAGGGCCTCTACGAGCAGTACTTC
abundance: NA; j_gene: TRBJ2-2; d_gene: NA; v_gene: TRBV5-1; CDR3aa: CASRGDRRRSGELFF; CDR3nt: TGCGCCAGCAGGGGCGATCGGAGGCGTTCCGGGGAGCTGTTTTTT
abundance: NA; j_gene: TRBJ2-3; d_gene: NA; v_gene: TRBV18; CDR3aa: CASSPRGSTDTQYF; CDR3nt: TGTGCCAGCTCACCCCGGGGGTCCACAGATACGCAGTATTTT
abundance: NA; j_gene: TRBJ2-5; d_gene: NA; v_gene: TRBV11-2; CDR3aa: CASSLITAHRAQYF; CDR3nt: TGTGCCAGCAGCTTAATTACGGCCCATCGGGCCCAGTACTTC
abundance: few; j_gene: TRBJ2-5; d_gene: NA; v_gene: TRBV9; CDR3aa: CASSVFEAETQYF; CDR3nt: TGTGCCAGCAGCGTATTTGAGGCGGAGACCCAGTACTTC
abundance: NA; j_gene: TRBJ2-1; d_gene: TRBD2; v_gene: TRBV7-2; CDR3aa: CASSSQLAGDNEQFF; CDR3nt: TGTGCCAGCAGCTCTCAACTAGCGGGGGACAATGAGCAGTTCTTC
abundance: NA; j_gene: TRBJ2-7; d_gene: NA; v_gene: TRBV4-2; CDR3aa: CASSQDNSFREQYF; CDR3nt: TGTGCCAGCAGCCAAGATAATAGTTTCCGGGAGCAGTACTTC
abundance: NA; j_gene: TRBJ2-7; d_gene: TRBD1; v_gene: TRBV28; CDR3aa: CASSPGGVYEQYF; CDR3nt: TGTGCCAGCAGTCCAGGGGGCGTCTACGAGCAGTACTTC
abundance: NA; j_gene: TRBJ1-2; d_gene: TRBD1; v_gene: TRBV6-6; CDR3aa: CASRLGTGGNYGYTF; CDR3nt: TGTGCCAGCAGACTCGGGACAGGGGGCAACTATGGCTACACCTTC
abundance: NA; j_gene: TRBJ1-5; d_gene: NA; v_gene: TRBV7-2; CDR3aa: CASSLSQGWKQPQHF; CDR3nt: TGTGCCAGCAGCTTAAGCCAGGGTTGGAAACAGCCCCAGCATTTT
abundance: NA; j_gene: TRBJ2-3; d_gene: NA; v_gene: TRBV18; CDR3aa: CASSPLFSDTQYF; CDR3nt: TGTGCCAGCTCACCACTATTCTCAGATACGCAGTATTTT
abundance: NA; j_gene: TRBJ1-3; d_gene: NA; v_gene: TRBV7-2; CDR3aa: CASSLGTDSGNTIYF; CDR3nt: TGTGCCAGCAGCTTAGGTACAGACTCTGGAAACACCATATATTTT
abundance: NA; j_gene: TRBJ2-7; d_gene: TRBD2; v_gene: TRBV19; CDR3aa: CASRFTSGRASEQYF; CDR3nt: TGTGCCAGTAGGTTTACTAGCGGGAGGGCTAGCGAGCAGTACTTC
abundance: NA; j_gene: TRBJ2-3; d_gene: NA; v_gene: TRBV7-9; CDR3aa: CASSSLGTDTQYF; CDR3nt: TGTGCCAGCAGCTCCCTCGGCACAGATACGCAGTATTTT